The source of this T cell receptor (beta chain) is a study of shared clonotypes between healthy human individuals. CDR1 is SGHTA, CDR2 FQGTGA, per germline. The CDR3 loop spans 18 amino acids. The ends lost 5 bases at V and 5 bases at J; junction bases unmatched: 17. Comment on this clone: Its antigen is unidentified.

The protocol was immunoSEQ multiplex PCR, while the TCRdb copy is restricted to in-frame clones and leaves out a portion. The top ten clones hold around 9.3% of a sample with about 340,000 clones, less than 75% of them seen once. Findings and caveats of the study: Naive CD4 clonotypes overlapped across several donors at 4.5% to 5.5%.

The origin of this receptor is a young man in good health. The sample was memory CD4+ T cells sorted from blood. Specified subset: CD45RA-negative fraction. The chain is built from TRBV7-3 and TRBJ2-5; 10 bases line up with TRBD2. CDR3 in DNA: TGTGCCAGCAGCCGACGGGGCCCAGCGGGAGGGCTTGGGGAGACCCAGTACTTC. Its translation: CASSRRGPAGGLGETQYF. The full variable domain, rest sourced from reference TRBV7-3 and TRBJ2-5, is GAGVSQTPSNKVTEKGKYVELRCDPISGHTALYWYRQSLGQGPEFLIYFQGTGAADDSGLPNDRFFAVRPEGSVSTLKIQRTERGDSAVYLCASSRRGPAGGLGETQYFGPGTRLLVL.